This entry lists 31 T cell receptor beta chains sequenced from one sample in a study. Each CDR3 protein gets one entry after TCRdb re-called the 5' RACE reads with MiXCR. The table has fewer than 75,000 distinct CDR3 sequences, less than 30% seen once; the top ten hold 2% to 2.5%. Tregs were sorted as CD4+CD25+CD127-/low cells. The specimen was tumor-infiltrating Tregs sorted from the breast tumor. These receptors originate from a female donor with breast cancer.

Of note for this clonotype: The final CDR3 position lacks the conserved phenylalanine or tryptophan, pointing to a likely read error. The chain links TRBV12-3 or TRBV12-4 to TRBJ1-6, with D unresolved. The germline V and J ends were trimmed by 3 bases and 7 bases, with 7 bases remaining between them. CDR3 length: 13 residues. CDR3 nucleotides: TGTGCCAGCAGTTTCCGGAGGAATTCACCCCTCCACTTA. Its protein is CASSFRRNSPLHL.

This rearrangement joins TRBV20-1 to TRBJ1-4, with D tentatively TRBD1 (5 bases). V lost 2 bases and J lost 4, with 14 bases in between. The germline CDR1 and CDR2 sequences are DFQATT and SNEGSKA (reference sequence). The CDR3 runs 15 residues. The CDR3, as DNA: TGCAGTGCTAGACCCTCTCAAGGGGATAATGAAAAACTGTTTTTT. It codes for CSARPSQGDNEKLFF.

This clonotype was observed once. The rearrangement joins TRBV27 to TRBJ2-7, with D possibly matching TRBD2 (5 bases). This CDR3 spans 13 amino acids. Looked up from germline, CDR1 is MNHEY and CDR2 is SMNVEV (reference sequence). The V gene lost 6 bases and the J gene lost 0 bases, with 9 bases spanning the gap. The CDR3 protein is CASSSGNSYEQYF. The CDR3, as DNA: TGTGCCAGCAGCTCGGGAAACTCCTACGAGCAGTACTTC.

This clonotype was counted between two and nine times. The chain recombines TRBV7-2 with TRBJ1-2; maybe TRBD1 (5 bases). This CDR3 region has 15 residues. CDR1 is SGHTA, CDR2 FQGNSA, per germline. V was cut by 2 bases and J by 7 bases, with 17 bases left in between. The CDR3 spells CASSLPSGTSFGYTF. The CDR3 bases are TGTGCCAGCAGCTTACCGTCAGGGACTAGCTTTGGCTACACCTTC.

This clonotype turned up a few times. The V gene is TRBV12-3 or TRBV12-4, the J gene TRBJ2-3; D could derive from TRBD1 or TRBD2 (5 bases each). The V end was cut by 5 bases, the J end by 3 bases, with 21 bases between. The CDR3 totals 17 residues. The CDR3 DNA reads TGTGCCAGCAGTCCCCCATTTTGGGGGAGTAAAACAGATACGCAGTATTTT. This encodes CASSPPFWGSKTDTQYF.

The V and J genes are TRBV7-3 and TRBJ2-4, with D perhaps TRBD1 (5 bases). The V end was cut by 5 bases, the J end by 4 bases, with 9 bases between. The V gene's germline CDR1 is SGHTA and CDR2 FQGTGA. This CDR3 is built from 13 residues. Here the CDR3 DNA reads TGTGCCAGCAGCCCGACAGCAAAAAACATTCAGTACTTC. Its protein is CASSPTAKNIQYF.

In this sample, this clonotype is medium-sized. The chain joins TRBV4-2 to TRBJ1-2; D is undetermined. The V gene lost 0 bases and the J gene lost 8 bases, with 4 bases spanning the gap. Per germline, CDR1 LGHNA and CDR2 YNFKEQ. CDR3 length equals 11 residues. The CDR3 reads CASSQEGGYTF. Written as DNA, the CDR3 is TGTGCCAGCAGCCAAGAGGGAGGCTACACCTTC.

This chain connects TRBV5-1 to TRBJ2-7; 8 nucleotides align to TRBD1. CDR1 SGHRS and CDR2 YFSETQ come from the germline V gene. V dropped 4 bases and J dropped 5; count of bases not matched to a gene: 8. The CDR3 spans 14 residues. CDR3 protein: CASSPGTGGNEQYF. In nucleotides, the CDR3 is TGCGCCAGCAGCCCCGGGACAGGTGGGAACGAGCAGTACTTC.

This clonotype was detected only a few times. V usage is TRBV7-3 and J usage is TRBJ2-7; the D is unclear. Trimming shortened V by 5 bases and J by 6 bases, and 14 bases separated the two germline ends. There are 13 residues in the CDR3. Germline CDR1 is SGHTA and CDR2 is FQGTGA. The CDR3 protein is CASSTPGGGEQYF. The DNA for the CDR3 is TGTGCCAGCAGCACCCCGGGTGGCGGCGAGCAGTACTTC.

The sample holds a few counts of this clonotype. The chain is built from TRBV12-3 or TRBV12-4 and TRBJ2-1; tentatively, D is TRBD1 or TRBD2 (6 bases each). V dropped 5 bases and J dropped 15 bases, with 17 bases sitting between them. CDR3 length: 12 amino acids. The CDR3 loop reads CASSNVAEGGFF. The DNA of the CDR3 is TGTGCCAGCAGTAATGTAGCGGAGGGGGGGTTCTTC.

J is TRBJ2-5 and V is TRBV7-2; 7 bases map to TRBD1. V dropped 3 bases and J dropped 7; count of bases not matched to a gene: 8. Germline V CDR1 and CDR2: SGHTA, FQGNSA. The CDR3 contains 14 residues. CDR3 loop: CASSFRDSLSTQYF. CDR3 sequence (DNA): TGTGCCAGCAGCTTCCGGGACAGCCTATCGACCCAGTACTTC.

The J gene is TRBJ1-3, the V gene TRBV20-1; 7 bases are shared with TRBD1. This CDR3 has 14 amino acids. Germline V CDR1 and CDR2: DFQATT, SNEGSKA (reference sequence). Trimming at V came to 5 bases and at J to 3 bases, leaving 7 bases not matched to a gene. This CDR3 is CSALTGTDGNTIYF. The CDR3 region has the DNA TGCAGTGCTCTAACCGGGACAGATGGAAACACCATATATTTT.

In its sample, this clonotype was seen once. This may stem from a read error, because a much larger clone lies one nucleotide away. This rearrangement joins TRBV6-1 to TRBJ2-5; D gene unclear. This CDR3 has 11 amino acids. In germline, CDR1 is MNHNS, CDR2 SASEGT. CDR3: CASGESETQYF. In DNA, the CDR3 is TGTGCCAGCGGTGAATCTGAGACCCAGTACTTC.

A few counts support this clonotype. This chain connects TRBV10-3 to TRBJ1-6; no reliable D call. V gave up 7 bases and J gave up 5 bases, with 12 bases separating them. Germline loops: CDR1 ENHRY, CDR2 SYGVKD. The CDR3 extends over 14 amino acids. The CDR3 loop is CAIKADGNNSPLHF. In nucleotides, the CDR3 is TGTGCCATCAAGGCGGACGGGAATAATTCACCCCTCCACTTT.

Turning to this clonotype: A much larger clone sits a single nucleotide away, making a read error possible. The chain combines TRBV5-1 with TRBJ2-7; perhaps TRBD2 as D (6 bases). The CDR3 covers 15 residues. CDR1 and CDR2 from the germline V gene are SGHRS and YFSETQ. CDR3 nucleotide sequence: TGCGCCGGCAGCTTGGGGCTAGCGAACTCCTACGAGCAGTACTTC. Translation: CAGSLGLANSYEQYF.

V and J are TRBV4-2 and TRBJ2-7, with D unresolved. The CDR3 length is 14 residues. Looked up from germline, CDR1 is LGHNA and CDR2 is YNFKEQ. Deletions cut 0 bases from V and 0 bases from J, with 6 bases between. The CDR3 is CASSQDDSSYEQYF. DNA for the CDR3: TGTGCCAGCAGCCAAGATGACTCCTCCTACGAGCAGTACTTC.

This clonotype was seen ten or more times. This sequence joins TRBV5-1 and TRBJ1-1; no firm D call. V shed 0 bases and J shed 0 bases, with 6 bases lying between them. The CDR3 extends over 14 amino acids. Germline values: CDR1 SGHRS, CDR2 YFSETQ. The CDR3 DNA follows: TGCGCCAGCAGCTTGGCCATCATGAACACTGAAGCTTTCTTT. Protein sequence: CASSLAIMNTEAFF.

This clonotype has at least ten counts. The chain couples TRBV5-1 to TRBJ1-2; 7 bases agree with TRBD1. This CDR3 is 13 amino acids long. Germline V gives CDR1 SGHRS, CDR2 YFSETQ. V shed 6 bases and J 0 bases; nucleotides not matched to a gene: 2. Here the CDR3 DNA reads TGCGCCAGCACGGACAGGACTAACTATGGCTACACCTTC. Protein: CASTDRTNYGYTF.

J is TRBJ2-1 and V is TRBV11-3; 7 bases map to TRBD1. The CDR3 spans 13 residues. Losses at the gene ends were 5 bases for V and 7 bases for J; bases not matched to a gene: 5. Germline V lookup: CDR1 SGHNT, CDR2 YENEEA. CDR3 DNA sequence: TGTGCCAGCAGCCTACTGACAGGGAATGAGCAGTTCTTC. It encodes CASSLLTGNEQFF. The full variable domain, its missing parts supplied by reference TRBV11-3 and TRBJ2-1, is EAGVVQSPRYKIIEKKQPVAFWCNPISGHNTLYWYLQNLGQGPELLIRYENEEAVDDSQLPKDRFSAERLKGVDSTLKIQPAELGDSAVYLCASSLLTGNEQFFGPGTRLTVL.

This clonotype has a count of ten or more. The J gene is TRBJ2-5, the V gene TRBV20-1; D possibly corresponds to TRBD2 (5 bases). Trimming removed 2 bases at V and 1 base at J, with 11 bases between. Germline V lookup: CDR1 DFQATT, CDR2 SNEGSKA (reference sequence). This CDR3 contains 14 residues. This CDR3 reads CSARYGLIQETQYF. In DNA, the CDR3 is TGCAGTGCTAGATATGGACTCATCCAAGAGACCCAGTACTTC.

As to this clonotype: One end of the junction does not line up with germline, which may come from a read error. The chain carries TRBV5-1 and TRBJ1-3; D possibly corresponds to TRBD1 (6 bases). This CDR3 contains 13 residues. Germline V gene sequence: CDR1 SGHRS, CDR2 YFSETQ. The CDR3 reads CASSTEGGNTIHF. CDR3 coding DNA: TGCGCCAGCAGCACCGAGGGGGGAAACACCATACATTTT.

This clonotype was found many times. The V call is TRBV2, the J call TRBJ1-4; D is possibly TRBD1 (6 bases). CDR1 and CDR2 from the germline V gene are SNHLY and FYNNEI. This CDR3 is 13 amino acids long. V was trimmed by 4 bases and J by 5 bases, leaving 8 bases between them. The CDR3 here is CASSGDRNEKLFF. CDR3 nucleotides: TGTGCCAGCAGTGGTGACAGGAATGAAAAACTGTTTTTT.

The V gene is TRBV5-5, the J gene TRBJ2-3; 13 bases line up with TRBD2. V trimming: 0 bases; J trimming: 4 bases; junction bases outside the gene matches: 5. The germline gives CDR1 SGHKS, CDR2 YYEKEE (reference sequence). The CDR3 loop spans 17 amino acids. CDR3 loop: CASSLGWTSGRADTQYF. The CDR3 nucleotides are TGTGCCAGCAGCTTGGGCTGGACTAGCGGGAGAGCAGATACGCAGTATTTT.

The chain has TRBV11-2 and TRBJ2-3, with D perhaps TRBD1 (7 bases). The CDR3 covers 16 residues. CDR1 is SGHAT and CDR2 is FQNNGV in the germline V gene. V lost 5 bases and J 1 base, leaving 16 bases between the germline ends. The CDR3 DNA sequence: TGTGCCAGCAGCCCCAGGGGGGCGACTGGCACAGATACGCAGTATTTT. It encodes CASSPRGATGTDTQYF.

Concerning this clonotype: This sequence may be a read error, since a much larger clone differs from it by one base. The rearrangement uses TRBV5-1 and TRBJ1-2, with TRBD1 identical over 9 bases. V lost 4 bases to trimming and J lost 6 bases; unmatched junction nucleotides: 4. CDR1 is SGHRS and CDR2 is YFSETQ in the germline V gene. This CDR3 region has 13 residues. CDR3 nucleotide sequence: TGCGCCAGCAGCCGGGACAGGGAAGATGGCTACACCTTC. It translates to CASSRDREDGYTF.

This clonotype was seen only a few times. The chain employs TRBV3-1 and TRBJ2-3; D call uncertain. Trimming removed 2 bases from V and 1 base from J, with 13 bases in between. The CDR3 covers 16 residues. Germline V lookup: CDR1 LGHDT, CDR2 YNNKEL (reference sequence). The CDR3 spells CASSQRNRLGTDTQYF. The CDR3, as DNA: TGTGCCAGCAGCCAACGAAACCGACTGGGCACAGATACGCAGTATTTT.

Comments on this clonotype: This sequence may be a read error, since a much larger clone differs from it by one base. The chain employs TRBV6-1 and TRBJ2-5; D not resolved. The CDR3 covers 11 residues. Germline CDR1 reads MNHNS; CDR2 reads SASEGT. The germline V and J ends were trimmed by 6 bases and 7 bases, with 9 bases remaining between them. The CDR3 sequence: CASRSVRTQYF. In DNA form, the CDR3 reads TGTGCCAGCAGAAGCGTACGGACCCAGTACTTC.

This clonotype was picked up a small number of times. The CDR3 spells CATSGRVSYNEQFF. DNA of the CDR3: TGTGCCACCAGTGGGCGTGTCTCCTACAATGAGCAGTTCTTC. The chain joins TRBV24-1 to TRBJ2-1; no firm D call. V was cut by 5 bases and J by 0 bases, with 7 bases left in between. This CDR3 contains 14 residues. Germline-derived CDR1 and CDR2 are KGHDR and SFDVKD.

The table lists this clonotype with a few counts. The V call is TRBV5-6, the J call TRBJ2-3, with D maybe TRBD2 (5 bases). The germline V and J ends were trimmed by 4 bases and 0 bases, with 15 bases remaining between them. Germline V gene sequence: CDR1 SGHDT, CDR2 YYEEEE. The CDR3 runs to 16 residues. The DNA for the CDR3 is TGTGCCAGCAGCATCTATCGGGGTGCTAGCACAGATACGCAGTATTTT. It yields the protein CASSIYRGASTDTQYF.

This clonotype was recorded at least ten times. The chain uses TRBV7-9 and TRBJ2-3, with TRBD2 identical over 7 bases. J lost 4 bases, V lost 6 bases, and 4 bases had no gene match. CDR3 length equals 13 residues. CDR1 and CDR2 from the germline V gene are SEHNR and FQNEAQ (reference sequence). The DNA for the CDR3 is TGTGCCAGCAGACGGGGGGAAGCAGATACGCAGTATTTT. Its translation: CASRRGEADTQYF.

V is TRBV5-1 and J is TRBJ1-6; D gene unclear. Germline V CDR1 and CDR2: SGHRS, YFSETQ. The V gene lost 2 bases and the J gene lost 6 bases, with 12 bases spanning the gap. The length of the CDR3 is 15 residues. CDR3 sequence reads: CASSFNTVPNSPLHF. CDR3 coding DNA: TGCGCCAGCAGCTTTAACACAGTCCCTAATTCACCCCTCCACTTT.